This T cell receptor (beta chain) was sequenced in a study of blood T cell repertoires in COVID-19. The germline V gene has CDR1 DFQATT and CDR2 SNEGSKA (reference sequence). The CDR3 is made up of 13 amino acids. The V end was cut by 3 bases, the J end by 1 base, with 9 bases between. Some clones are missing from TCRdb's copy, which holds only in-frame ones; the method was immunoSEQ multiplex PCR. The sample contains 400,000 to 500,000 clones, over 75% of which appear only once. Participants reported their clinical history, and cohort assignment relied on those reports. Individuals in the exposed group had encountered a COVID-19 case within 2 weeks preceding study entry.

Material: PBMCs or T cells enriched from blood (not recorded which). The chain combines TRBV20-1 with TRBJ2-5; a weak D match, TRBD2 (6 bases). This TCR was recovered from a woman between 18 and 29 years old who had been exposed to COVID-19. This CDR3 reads CSASLGGQETQYF. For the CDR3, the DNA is TGCAGTGCTAGTCTGGGAGGCCAAGAGACCCAGTACTTC.